This T cell receptor (beta chain) emerged from a study of blood T cells in healthy people across ages. For the second PCR, which ran for 7 to 11 cycles, a sample-barcoded 5' primer and a J-beta primer mix were used. A tag from a template-switch adaptor with 12 random nucleotides marked each cDNA molecule. TCRdb ran MiXCR on the 5' RACE reads and lists one entry per CDR3 protein. Altogether fewer than 650,000 distinct CDR3 sequences are present, over 25% being singletons, with the ten largest covering 3.6%. All donors came from Russia, were Caucasian and healthy, and spanned ages roughly 6 to 95. Total RNA was isolated from each sample in quantities of at least 6 micrograms. The CDR3 consists of 17 residues. V was pared by 5 bases and J by 4 bases, with 10 bases of the junction left unmatched. The germline CDR1 and CDR2 sequences are MNHEY and SVGAGI. The sample was also linked to a second study, of T cells of mothers and their children. That study adds: During the second PCR, the M1S primer introduced sample barcodes along with 2-4 random nucleotides.

J is TRBJ2-2 and V is TRBV6-5; 10 bases align to TRBD2. The sequencing sample was made of blood. The TCR sequence derives from a boy aged 2 to 10 in good health. CDR3 amino acids: CASSTSLAGVSTGELFF. In DNA form, the CDR3 reads TGTGCCAGCAGTACTAGCCTAGCGGGAGTGAGCACCGGGGAGCTGTTTTTT.